The following is a T cell receptor (beta chain) sequence with its context. The sample is drawn from a study of blood T cell repertoires in COVID-19. Study at large: There were acute and convalescent COVID-19 samples, and they came from the United States, Italy and Spain. PBMCs, B-cell-depleted T cells, or T cells provided the cDNA or gDNA that made up the material.

The CDR3 is made up of 15 amino acids. The V end was cut by 7 bases, the J end by 4 bases, with 17 bases between. CDR1 and CDR2 from the germline V gene are LNHDA and SQIVND (reference sequence). The authors' processing: Using reference gene primer amplification, nucleated cell counts were estimated. The assay was immunoSEQ multiplex PCR, and TCRdb's table has in-frame clones only and misses some. D and trimming were read from the DNA, whereas the V and J calls and clone size are those reported in that table. The sample has about 160,000 clones, over 80% seen once; the top ten hold about 5%. V and J are TRBV19 and TRBJ1-5, with TRBD1 as a possible D gene (6 bases). The source material was peripheral blood. The clonotype was recovered from a woman in her 50s with acute or convalescent COVID-19. CDR3 region: CASTFGPGENQPQHF. The DNA of the CDR3 is TGTGCCAGTACCTTTGGCCCAGGGGAGAATCAGCCCCAGCATTTT.